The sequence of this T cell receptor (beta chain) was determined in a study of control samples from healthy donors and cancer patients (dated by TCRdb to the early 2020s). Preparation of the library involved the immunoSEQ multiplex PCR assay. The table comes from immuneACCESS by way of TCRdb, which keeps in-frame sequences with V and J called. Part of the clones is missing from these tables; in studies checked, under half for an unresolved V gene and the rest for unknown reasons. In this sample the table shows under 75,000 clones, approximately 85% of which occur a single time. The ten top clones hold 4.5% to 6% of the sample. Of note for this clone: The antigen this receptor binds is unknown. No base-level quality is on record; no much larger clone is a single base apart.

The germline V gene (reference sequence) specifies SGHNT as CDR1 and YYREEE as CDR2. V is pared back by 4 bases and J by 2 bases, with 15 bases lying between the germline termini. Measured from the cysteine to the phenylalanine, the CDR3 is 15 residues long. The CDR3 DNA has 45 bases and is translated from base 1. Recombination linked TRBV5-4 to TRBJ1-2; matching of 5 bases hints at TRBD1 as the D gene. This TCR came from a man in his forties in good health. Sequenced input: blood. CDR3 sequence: CASSHPDTLNYGYTF. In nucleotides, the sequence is TGTGCCAGCAGCCACCCGGACACCTTAAACTATGGCTACACCTTC.